What follows are 5 T cell receptor beta chains derived from one specimen sequenced in a study of cytomegalovirus exposure and HLA in healthy donors. The study ran its PCR with 60 Vbeta and 13 Jbeta primers. Only in-frame clones appear in the TCRdb table, and some are missing; sequencing was by immunoSEQ multiplex PCR. The data contain around 130,000 clones, roughly 83% of them singletons. Sequencing input: PBMCs. The receptors come from a girl aged 2 to 10 in good health and CMV-seronegative.

The chain carries TRBV6-1 and TRBJ2-7, with TRBD2 matching 8 bases. V lost 1 base and J lost 0; bases outside the gene matches: 5. Germline V gives CDR1 MNHNS, CDR2 SASEGT. CDR3 length: 16 amino acids. The CDR3 nucleotides read TGTGCCAGCAGTGAAGATGCGGGGGGCGGCTCCTACGAGCAGTACTTC. It is translated as CASSEDAGGGSYEQYF.

The chain recombines TRBV4-2 with TRBJ2-2, with D maybe TRBD2 (6 bases). Between the trimmed V and J ends, which lost 0 bases and 8 bases, there was a span of 13 bases. Germline CDR1 reads LGHNA; CDR2 reads YNFKEQ. The CDR3 sequence is 15 residues long. CDR3 bases: TGTGCCAGCAGCCAAGATTTGGGACTCTGGGGGGAGCTGTTTTTT. Amino acids: CASSQDLGLWGELFF.

The chain couples TRBV12-5 to TRBJ1-5, with D perhaps TRBD1 (6 bases). From germline, CDR1 is LGHNT and CDR2 FRNRAP. V shed 1 base and J shed 5 bases, with 18 bases lying between them. The length of the CDR3 is 17 residues. The CDR3 region has the DNA TGTGCTAGTGGTTTGGGCCTGGTGCAAACAGGGCATCAGCCCCAGCATTTT. Translation: CASGLGLVQTGHQPQHF.

This clone was recorded only once. The J gene is TRBJ1-2, the V gene TRBV7-6, with D unclear. Trimming took 5 bases from V and 4 from J, leaving 14 bases between them. This CDR3 is 14 amino acids long. Germline lookup yields CDR1 SGHVS and CDR2 FNYEAQ. The CDR3 region has the DNA TGTGCCAGCAGCCCGTATGTGTGGGCCTATGGCTACACCTTC. This sequence encodes CASSPYVWAYGYTF.

This chain's CDR3 is CASIGGLAEHTQYF. Here the CDR3 DNA reads TGTGCCAGCATAGGCGGACTAGCGGAACATACGCAGTATTTT. The chain uses TRBV19 and TRBJ2-3; 10 nucleotides match TRBD2. Trimming took 9 bases from V and 7 from J; bases not matched to a gene: 10. Germline V gene data show CDR1 as LNHDA and CDR2 as SQIVND (reference sequence). The CDR3 runs 14 residues.